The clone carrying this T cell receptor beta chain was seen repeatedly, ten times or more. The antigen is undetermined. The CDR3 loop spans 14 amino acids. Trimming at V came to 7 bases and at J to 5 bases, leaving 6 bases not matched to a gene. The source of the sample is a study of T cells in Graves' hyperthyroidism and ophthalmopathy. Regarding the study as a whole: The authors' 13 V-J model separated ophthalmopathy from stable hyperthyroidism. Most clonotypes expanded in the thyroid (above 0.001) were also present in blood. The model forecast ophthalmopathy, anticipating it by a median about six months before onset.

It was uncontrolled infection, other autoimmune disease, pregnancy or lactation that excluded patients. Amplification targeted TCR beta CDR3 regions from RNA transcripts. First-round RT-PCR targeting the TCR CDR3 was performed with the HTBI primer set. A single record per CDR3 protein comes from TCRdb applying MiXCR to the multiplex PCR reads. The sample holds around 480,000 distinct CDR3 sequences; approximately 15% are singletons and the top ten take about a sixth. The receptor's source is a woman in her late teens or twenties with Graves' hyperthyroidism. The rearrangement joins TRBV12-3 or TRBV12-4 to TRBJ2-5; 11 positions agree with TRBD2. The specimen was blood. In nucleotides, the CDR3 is TGTGCCAGCACAATAGCGGGAGGGGTGGAGACCCAGTACTTC. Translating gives CASTIAGGVETQYF.